These 17 T cell receptor beta chains were all obtained from the same sample, sequenced in a study of shared clonotypes between healthy human individuals. Only in-frame clones appear in the TCRdb table, and some are missing; sequencing was by immunoSEQ multiplex PCR. The repertoire holds over a million clones, with about 80% as singletons. The sample was memory CD4+ T cells from PBMCs. Subset specified: CD45RA-negative fraction. These receptors originate from a man aged 18-30 years in good health. Some clones in this sample may be carry-over from other donors' samples.

The CDR3 bases are TGTGCCAGCTCACCGAGGGGGCTCCCCTACAATGAGCAGTTCTTC. It yields the protein CASSPRGLPYNEQFF. The rearrangement links TRBV18 to TRBJ2-1, with TRBD1 matching 7 bases. V was clipped by 3 bases and J by 2 bases; unmatched bases: 4. The germline V gene has CDR1 KGHSH and CDR2 LQKENI. The CDR3 is made up of 15 amino acids.

This clone has just a few counts. The rearrangement joins TRBV30 to TRBJ1-2; possibly TRBD1 for D (6 bases). The V gene lost 0 bases and the J gene lost 4 bases, with 12 bases spanning the gap. The CDR3 spans 14 residues. CDR1 GTSNPN and CDR2 SVGIG come from the germline V gene (reference sequence). The CDR3 is CAWSVGATFYGYTF. CDR3 nucleotide sequence: TGTGCCTGGAGTGTGGGGGCCACCTTCTATGGCTACACCTTC.

This clone appeared a single time. V is TRBV11-2 and J is TRBJ2-7, with TRBD1 identical over 9 bases. V dropped 2 bases and J dropped 3; count of bases not matched to a gene: 8. The CDR3 consists of 16 residues. Germline CDR1 reads SGHAT; CDR2 reads FQNNGV. The CDR3 DNA sequence: TGTGCCAGCAGCTTAAGTTGGGGGACAGGGTACTACGAGCAGTACTTC. Amino acids: CASSLSWGTGYYEQYF. Full variable domain (remainder filled in from reference TRBV11-2 and TRBJ2-7): EAGVAQSPRYKIIEKRQSVAFWCNPISGHATLYWYQQILGQGPKLLIQFQNNGVVDDSQLPKDRFSAERLKGVDSTLKIQPAKLEDSAVYLCASSLSWGTGYYEQYFGPGTRLTVT.

This clone was picked up one time. V is TRBV19 and J is TRBJ2-2; 8 bases are shared with TRBD1. This CDR3 is built from 15 residues. With V trimmed by 5 bases and J by 3 bases, 5 bases remained unmatched. Looked up from germline, CDR1 is LNHDA and CDR2 is SQIVND (reference sequence). The CDR3 nucleotides are TGTGCCAGTAGTTCAGGACAGGGTGACACCGGGGAGCTGTTTTTT. Translating it yields CASSSGQGDTGELFF.

The CDR3 sequence is CATSDYRANEQFF. In nucleotides, the CDR3 is TGTGCCACCAGCGACTACAGGGCCAATGAGCAGTTCTTC. The chain has TRBV15 and TRBJ2-1, with D perhaps matching TRBD1 (6 bases). Per germline, CDR1 LNHNV and CDR2 YYDKDF (reference sequence). V lost 5 bases and J 6 bases, leaving 11 bases between the germline ends. This CDR3 comprises 13 residues.

The chain joins TRBV7-6 to TRBJ2-2; the D is unclear. Per germline, CDR1 SGHVS and CDR2 FNYEAQ. Trimming took 1 base from V and 0 from J, leaving 6 bases between them. This CDR3 region has 15 residues. The CDR3: CASSLDTSNTGELFF. The CDR3 nucleotides are TGTGCCAGCAGCTTAGACACATCGAACACCGGGGAGCTGTTTTTT.

J is TRBJ2-1 and V is TRBV7-9; D unresolved. CDR1 is SEHNR, CDR2 FQNEAQ, per germline (reference sequence). With 1 base removed from V and 0 bases from J, the gap between germline ends came to 7 bases. CDR3 size: 15 residues. This chain's CDR3 is CASSLGSLSYNEQFF. Here the CDR3 DNA reads TGTGCCAGCAGCTTAGGAAGCCTCTCCTACAATGAGCAGTTCTTC.

V usage is TRBV11-2 and J usage is TRBJ2-2, with 8 bases matching TRBD1. Germline loops: CDR1 SGHAT, CDR2 FQNNGV. The CDR3 consists of 16 residues. With V trimmed by 6 bases and J by 9 bases, 15 bases remained unmatched. CDR3 sequence reads: CASRPGQGTRIRELFF. The CDR3 DNA reads TGTGCCAGCAGACCAGGACAGGGAACAAGAATCCGGGAGCTGTTTTTT.

The rearrangement uses TRBV5-1 and TRBJ2-1; perhaps D is TRBD1 or TRBD2 (6 bases each). Trimming removed 4 bases at V and 4 bases at J, with 21 bases between. The CDR3 is 17 residues long. CDR1 SGHRS and CDR2 YFSETQ come from the germline V gene. CDR3: CASSRGPTGNQYNEQFF. The CDR3 DNA reads as TGCGCCAGCAGCCGGGGGCCCACAGGGAATCAGTACAATGAGCAGTTCTTC.

This chain links TRBV28 with TRBJ1-5; the D gene is possibly TRBD1 (6 bases). V lost 3 bases and J 5 bases, leaving 14 bases between the germline ends. Germline V lookup: CDR1 MDHEN, CDR2 SYDVKM. This CDR3 contains 15 residues. The CDR3 DNA is TGTGCCAGCAGTTTTGCAGGCCCAGGGGATCAGCCCCAGCATTTT. It encodes CASSFAGPGDQPQHF. The full variable domain, in which reference TRBV28 and TRBJ1-5 provide the parts outside the CDR3, is DVKVTQSSRYLVKRTGEKVFLECVQDMDHENMFWYRQDPGLGLRLIYFSYDVKMKEKGDIPEGYSVSREKKERFSLILESASTNQTSMYLCASSFAGPGDQPQHFGDGTRLSIL.

This clone was observed a handful of times. The DNA for the CDR3 is TGTGCCAGCAGCCAACGGACAGGGACTGAAGCTTTCTTT. It translates to CASSQRTGTEAFF. The chain is built from TRBV4-2 and TRBJ1-1, with 8 bases aligning to TRBD1. J gave up 5 bases and V 2 bases, and 1 base lay outside the gene matches. Germline CDR1 is LGHNA and CDR2 is YNFKEQ. The CDR3 is made up of 13 amino acids.

This clone was observed a few times. The sample holds other DNA sequences that translate to the same CDR3. This chain's CDR3 is CASSPGTGNQPQHF. Written as DNA, the CDR3 is TGTGCCAGCAGTCCGGGGACAGGCAATCAGCCCCAGCATTTT. The chain combines TRBV27 with TRBJ1-5, with TRBD1 identical over 7 bases. V lost 5 bases, J lost 2 bases, and 3 bases stayed unmatched. There are 14 residues in the CDR3. Per the germline V gene, CDR1 is MNHEY and CDR2 is SMNVEV (reference sequence).

The chain uses TRBV4-2 and TRBJ2-7; D might be TRBD2 (5 bases). CDR1 and CDR2 (germline): LGHNA, YNFKEQ. The CDR3 totals 15 residues. Trimming pared 1 base from V and 3 bases from J, leaving 13 bases between. The CDR3 region is CASSQAEGSNYEQYF. The CDR3 DNA reads TGTGCCAGCAGCCAAGCCGAGGGCAGCAACTACGAGCAGTACTTC.

The chain employs TRBV28 and TRBJ1-4; 10 positions match TRBD1. The V and J ends lost 5 bases and 5 bases, in that order; junction bases with no gene match: 5. Germline V gives CDR1 MDHEN, CDR2 SYDVKM. This CDR3 is 15 amino acids long. The CDR3 sequence: CASSGEDRGNEKLFF. The DNA for the CDR3 is TGTGCCAGCAGTGGAGAGGACAGGGGGAATGAAAAACTGTTTTTT.

V is TRBV5-8 and J is TRBJ1-2; the D is unclear. Looked up from germline, CDR1 is SGHTS and CDR2 is YDEGEE. CDR3 length: 14 residues. Deletions cut 0 bases from V and 7 bases from J, with 13 bases between. CDR3 in DNA: TGTGCCAGCAGCTTGGTGTTTAATACGGTTGGCTACACCTTC. Translation gives CASSLVFNTVGYTF.

This sequence joins TRBV6-1 and TRBJ2-3, with 11 bases identical to TRBD2. The junction had 7 bases not matched to a gene; V was cut back by 5 bases and J by 6 bases. This CDR3 is 15 amino acids long. Germline lookup yields CDR1 MNHNS and CDR2 SASEGT. Here the CDR3 reads CASSPTSGTSDTQYF. As DNA, the CDR3 is TGTGCCAGCAGTCCGACTAGCGGGACATCGGATACGCAGTATTTT.

This chain's CDR3 is CSVVGPPNEQYF. The CDR3 DNA reads TGCAGCGTTGTCGGCCCCCCTAACGAGCAGTACTTC. The chain uses TRBV29-1 and TRBJ2-7; D gene unclear. In germline, CDR1 is SQVTM, CDR2 ANQGSEA. Trimming pared 4 bases from V and 5 bases from J, leaving 12 bases between. The CDR3 covers 12 residues.